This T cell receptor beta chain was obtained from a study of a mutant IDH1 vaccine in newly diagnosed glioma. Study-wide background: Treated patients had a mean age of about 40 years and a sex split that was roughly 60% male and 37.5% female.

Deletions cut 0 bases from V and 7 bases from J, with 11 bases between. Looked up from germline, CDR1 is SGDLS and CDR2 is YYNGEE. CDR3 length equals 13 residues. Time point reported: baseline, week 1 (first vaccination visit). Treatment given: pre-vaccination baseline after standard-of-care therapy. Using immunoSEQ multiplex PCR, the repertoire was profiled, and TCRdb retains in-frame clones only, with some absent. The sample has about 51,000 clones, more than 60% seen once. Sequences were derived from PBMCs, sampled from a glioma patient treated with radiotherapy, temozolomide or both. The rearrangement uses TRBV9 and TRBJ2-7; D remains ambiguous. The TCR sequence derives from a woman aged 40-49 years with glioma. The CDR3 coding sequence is TGTGCCAGCAGCGTAGACCCAACGGGTGAGCAGTACTTC. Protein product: CASSVDPTGEQYF.